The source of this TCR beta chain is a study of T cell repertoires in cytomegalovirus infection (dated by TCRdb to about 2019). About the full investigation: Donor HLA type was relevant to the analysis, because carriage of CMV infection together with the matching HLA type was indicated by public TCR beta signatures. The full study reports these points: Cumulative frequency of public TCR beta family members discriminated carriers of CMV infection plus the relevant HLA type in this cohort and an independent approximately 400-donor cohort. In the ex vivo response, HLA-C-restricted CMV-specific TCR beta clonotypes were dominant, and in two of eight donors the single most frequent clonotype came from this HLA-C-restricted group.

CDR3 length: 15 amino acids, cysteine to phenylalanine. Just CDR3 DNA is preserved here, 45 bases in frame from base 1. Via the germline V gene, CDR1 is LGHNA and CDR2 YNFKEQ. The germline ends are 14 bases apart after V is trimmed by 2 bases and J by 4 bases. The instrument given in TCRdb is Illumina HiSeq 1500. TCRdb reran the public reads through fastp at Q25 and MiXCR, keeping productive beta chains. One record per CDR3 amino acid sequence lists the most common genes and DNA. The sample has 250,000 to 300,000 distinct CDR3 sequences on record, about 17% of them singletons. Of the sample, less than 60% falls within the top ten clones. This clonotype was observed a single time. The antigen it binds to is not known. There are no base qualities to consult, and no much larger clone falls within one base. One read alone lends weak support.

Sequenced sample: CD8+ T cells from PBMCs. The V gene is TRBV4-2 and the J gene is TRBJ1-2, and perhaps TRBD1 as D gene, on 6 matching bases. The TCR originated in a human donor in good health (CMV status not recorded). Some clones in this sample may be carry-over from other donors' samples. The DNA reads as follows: TGTGCCAGCAGCCAACTCCTGACAGGTTTCTATGGCTACACCTTC. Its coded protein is CASSQLLTGFYGYTF.